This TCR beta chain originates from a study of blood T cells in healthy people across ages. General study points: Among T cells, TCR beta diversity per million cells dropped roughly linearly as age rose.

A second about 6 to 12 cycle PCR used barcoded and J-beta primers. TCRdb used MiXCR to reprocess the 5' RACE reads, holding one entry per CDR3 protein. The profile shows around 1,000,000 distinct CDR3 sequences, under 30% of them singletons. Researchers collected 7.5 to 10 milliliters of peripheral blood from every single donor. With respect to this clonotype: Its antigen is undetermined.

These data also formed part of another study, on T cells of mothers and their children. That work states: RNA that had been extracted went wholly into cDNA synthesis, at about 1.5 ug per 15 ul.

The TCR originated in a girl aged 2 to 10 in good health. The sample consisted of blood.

As DNA, the CDR3 is TGTGCCAGCGAGGGCGGGCTTAACTATGGCTACACCTTC. The encoded protein is CASEGGLNYGYTF. The gene calls are TRBV9 and TRBJ1-2; D not resolved. Trimming stripped 7 bases from V and 1 base from J, with 11 bases between. Germline V gives CDR1 SGDLS, CDR2 YYNGEE. CDR3 length: 13 residues.